This T cell receptor beta chain emerged from a study of T cells in women clearing cervical HPV infection. Study summary: Case blood drawn at lesion detection; control blood after infection cleared.

All participants had a single incident cervical HPV16 infection, and prevalent HPV16 infections were excluded. Notes on this clone: The read finishes 3 residues shy of the CDR3 end, and the germline J gene is used to complete it.

Per germline, CDR1 SGHRS and CDR2 YFSETQ. With 1 base removed from V and 6 bases from J, the gap between germline ends came to 13 bases. The CDR3 is made up of 15 amino acids. The table came from immunoSEQ multiplex PCR; TCRdb's copy has only in-frame clones and leaves some out. The table lists tens of thousands of clones. The chain carries TRBV5-1 and TRBJ2-2; the D gene is possibly TRBD2 (7 bases). Sequences were obtained from blood buffy coat. This TCR was sampled from a woman between 18 and 75 years old with a cervical HPV16 infection that either progressed to CIN3+ or cleared (not recorded which). Partial CDR3 DNA: TGCGCCAGCAGCTTGTGGGGGGGGCCCGCCGGGGAG. This gives the protein CASSLWGGPAGE. The whole CDR3 sequence reads CASSLWGGPAGELFF.